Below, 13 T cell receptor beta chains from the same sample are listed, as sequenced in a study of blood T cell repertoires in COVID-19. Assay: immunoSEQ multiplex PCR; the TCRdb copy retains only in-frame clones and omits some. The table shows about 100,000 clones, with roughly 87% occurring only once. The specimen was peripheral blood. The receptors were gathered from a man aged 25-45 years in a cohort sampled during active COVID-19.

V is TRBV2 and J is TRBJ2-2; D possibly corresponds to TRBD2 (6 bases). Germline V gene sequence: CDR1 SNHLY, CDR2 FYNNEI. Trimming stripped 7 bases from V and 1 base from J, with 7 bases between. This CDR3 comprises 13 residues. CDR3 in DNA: TGTGCCAGCACGGAGGGGAACACCGGGGAGCTGTTTTTT. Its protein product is CASTEGNTGELFF.

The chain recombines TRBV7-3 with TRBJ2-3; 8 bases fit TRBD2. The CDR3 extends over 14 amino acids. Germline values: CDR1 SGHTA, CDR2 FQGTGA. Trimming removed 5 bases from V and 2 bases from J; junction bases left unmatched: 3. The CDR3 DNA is TGTGCCAGCAGCCTTAGCGGGGTCACAGATACGCAGTATTTT. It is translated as CASSLSGVTDTQYF.

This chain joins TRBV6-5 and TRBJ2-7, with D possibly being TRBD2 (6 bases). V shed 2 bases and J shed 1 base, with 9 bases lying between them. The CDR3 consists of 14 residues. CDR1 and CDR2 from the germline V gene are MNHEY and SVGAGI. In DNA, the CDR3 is TGTGCCAGCAGTTACGTTGCGGGATCCTACGAGCAGTACTTC. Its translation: CASSYVAGSYEQYF.

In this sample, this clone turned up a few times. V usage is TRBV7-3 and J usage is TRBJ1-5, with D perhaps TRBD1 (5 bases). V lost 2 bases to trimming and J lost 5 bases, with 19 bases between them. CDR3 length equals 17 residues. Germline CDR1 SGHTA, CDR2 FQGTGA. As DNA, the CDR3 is TGTGCCAGCAGCTTATCCGGCCCGGCTTGGGGGGATCAGCCCCAGCATTTT. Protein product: CASSLSGPAWGDQPQHF.

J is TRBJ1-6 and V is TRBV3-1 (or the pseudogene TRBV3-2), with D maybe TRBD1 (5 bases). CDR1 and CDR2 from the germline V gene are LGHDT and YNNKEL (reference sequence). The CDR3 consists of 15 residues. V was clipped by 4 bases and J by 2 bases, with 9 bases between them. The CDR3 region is CASSRDSPYNSPLHF. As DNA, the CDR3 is TGTGCCAGCAGCCGTGACAGTCCCTATAATTCACCCCTCCACTTT.

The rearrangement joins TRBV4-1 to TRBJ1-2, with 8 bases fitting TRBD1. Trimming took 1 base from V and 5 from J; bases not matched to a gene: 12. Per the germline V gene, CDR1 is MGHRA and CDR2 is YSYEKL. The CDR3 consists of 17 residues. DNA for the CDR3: TGCGCCAGCAGCCAAGTAATCGGGCAGGGGGCTCAGTATGGCTACACCTTC. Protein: CASSQVIGQGAQYGYTF.

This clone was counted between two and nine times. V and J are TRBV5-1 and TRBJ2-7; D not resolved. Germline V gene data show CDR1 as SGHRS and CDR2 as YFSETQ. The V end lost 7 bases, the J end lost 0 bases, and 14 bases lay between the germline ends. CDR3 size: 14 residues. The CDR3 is CASCANLGSYEQYF. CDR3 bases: TGCGCCAGCTGCGCAAACCTAGGCTCCTACGAGCAGTACTTC.

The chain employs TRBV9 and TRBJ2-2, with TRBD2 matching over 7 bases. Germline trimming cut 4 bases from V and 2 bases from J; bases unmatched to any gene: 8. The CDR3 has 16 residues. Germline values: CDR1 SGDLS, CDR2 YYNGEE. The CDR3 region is CASSPTERGNTGELFF. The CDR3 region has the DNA TGTGCCAGCAGCCCTACCGAGCGGGGTAACACCGGGGAGCTGTTTTTT.

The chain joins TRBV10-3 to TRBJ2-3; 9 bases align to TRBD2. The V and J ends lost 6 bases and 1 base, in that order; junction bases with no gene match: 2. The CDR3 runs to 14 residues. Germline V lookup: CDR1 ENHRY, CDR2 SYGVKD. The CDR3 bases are TGTGCCATCAGACGGACTAGCGGCACAGATACGCAGTATTTT. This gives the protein CAIRRTSGTDTQYF.

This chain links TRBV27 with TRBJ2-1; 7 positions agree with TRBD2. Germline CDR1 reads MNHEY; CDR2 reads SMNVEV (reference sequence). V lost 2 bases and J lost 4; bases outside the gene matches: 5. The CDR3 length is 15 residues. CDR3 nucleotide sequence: TGTGCCAGCAGTTTACAGCGGGGAAGATACAATGAGCAGTTCTTC. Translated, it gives CASSLQRGRYNEQFF.

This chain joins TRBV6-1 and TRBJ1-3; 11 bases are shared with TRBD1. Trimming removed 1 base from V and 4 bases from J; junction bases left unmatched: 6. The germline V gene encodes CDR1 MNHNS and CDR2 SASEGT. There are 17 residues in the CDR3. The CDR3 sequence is CASSEGRTGGAGNTIYF. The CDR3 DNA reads TGTGCCAGCAGTGAAGGTCGGACAGGGGGCGCGGGAAACACCATATATTTT.

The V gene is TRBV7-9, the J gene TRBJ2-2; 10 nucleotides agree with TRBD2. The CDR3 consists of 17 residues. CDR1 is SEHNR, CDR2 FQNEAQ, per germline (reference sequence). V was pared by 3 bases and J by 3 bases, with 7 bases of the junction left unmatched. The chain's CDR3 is CASSLRAGGLHTGELFF. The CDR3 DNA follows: TGTGCCAGCAGCTTGAGAGCGGGGGGGCTTCACACCGGGGAGCTGTTTTTT.

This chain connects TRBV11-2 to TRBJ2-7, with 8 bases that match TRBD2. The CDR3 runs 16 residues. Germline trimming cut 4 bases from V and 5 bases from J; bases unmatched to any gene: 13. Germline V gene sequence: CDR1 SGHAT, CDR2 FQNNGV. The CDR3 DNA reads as TGTGCCAGCAGCTACCCCGGGGGGGTCAAGAGCAACGAGCAGTACTTC. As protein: CASSYPGGVKSNEQYF.